This TCR beta chain emerged from a study of blood T cell repertoires in COVID-19. Original handling: Amplified reference gene primers provided the basis for estimating nucleated cell counts. This table comes from immunoSEQ multiplex PCR, and its TCRdb copy is limited to in-frame clones, with some not included. The DNA was the basis for D and trimming; V, J and clone size are from that table. The sample has some 33,000 clones, about 92% seen once. Germline V gene lookup returns CDR1 LGHDT and CDR2 YNNKEL (reference sequence). The CDR3 sequence is 16 residues long. J lost 7 bases, V lost 3 bases, and 14 bases had no gene match.

The chain links TRBV3-1 (or the pseudogene TRBV3-2) to TRBJ2-7; 8 bases match TRBD2. The sequence was obtained from a man in his 70s with active or convalescent COVID-19. Sample: peripheral blood. The CDR3 sequence is CASSQMKETSEGEQYF. In DNA, the CDR3 is TGTGCCAGCAGCCAGATGAAGGAGACTAGCGAAGGGGAGCAGTACTTC.